Below, 25 T cell receptor beta chains from the same sample are listed, as sequenced in a study of blood T cell repertoires in COVID-19. Some clones are missing from TCRdb's copy, which holds only in-frame ones; the method was immunoSEQ multiplex PCR. The sample contains 190,000 or so clones, 80% to 90% of which appear only once. Sample: peripheral blood. The receptors stem from a woman older than 75 with COVID-19, enrolled during active disease.

The chain joins TRBV5-8 to TRBJ1-4; D unclear. Between the trimmed V and J ends, which lost 3 bases and 8 bases, there was a span of 8 bases. The CDR3 runs to 12 residues. Germline V gene sequence: CDR1 SGHTS, CDR2 YDEGEE. The CDR3 DNA follows: TGTGCCAGCAGCTGGAGGAGGGAAAAACTGTTTTTT. Translating gives CASSWRREKLFF.

The chain links TRBV5-4 to TRBJ2-2, with a weak D call TRBD1 (6 bases). CDR1 and CDR2 (germline): SGHNT, YYREEE (reference sequence). The CDR3 is made up of 15 amino acids. Trimming stripped 2 bases from V and 4 bases from J, with 12 bases between. CDR3 region: CASSLGQMTTGELFF. CDR3 nucleotide sequence: TGTGCCAGCAGCTTAGGACAGATGACCACCGGGGAGCTGTTTTTT.

The V gene is TRBV5-1, the J gene TRBJ2-7; 8 nucleotides match TRBD2. The J segment lost 1 base and the V segment lost 0 bases, leaving 12 bases of the junction unmatched. The CDR3 is 18 amino acids. Germline lookup yields CDR1 SGHRS and CDR2 YFSETQ. CDR3 protein: CASSLGTGVAGLSYEQYF. As DNA, the CDR3 is TGCGCCAGCAGCTTGGGGACTGGTGTAGCGGGACTTTCCTACGAGCAGTACTTC.

The rearrangement uses TRBV5-8 and TRBJ1-2; the match to TRBD1 covers 9 bases. The CDR3 runs 16 residues. Germline V gives CDR1 SGHTS, CDR2 YDEGEE. The junction had 6 bases not matched to a gene; V was cut back by 3 bases and J by 0 bases. DNA for the CDR3: TGTGCCAGCAGCTCGAGAAGGGACAGGGCTAACTATGGCTACACCTTC. Protein sequence: CASSSRRDRANYGYTF.

The chain carries TRBV7-7 and TRBJ2-2; 9 nucleotides line up with TRBD1. The germline CDR1 and CDR2 sequences are SSHAT and FNYEAQ (reference sequence). The V segment lost 1 base and the J segment 3 bases; nucleotides outside the gene matches: 6. The CDR3 runs to 17 residues. The CDR3 sequence is CASSLGVGQGHTGELFF. CDR3 coding DNA: TGTGCCAGCAGCTTAGGAGTAGGACAGGGGCACACCGGGGAGCTGTTTTTT. The full variable domain, rest sourced from reference TRBV7-7 and TRBJ2-2, is GAGVSQSPRYKVTKRGQDVTLRCDPISSHATLYWYQQALGQGPEFLTYFNYEAQPDKSGLPSDRFSAERPEGSISTLTIQRTEQRDSAMYRCASSLGVGQGHTGELFFGEGSRLTVL.

This chain links TRBV4-2 with TRBJ2-2; TRBD2 agrees at 11 bases. The V segment lost 0 bases and the J segment 4 bases; nucleotides outside the gene matches: 1. The V gene's germline CDR1 is LGHNA and CDR2 YNFKEQ. The CDR3 covers 16 residues. This CDR3 is CASSQDLAGGTGELFF. DNA of the CDR3: TGTGCCAGCAGCCAAGATCTAGCGGGGGGCACCGGGGAGCTGTTTTTT.

The chain links TRBV6-6 to TRBJ2-2; D is possibly TRBD1 (5 bases). The CDR3 totals 15 residues. V lost 0 bases and J lost 2, with 7 bases in between. The germline CDR1 and CDR2 sequences are MNHNY and SVGAGI (reference sequence). The chain's CDR3 is CASSYSTENTGELFF. In nucleotides, the CDR3 is TGTGCCAGCAGTTACTCGACAGAAAACACCGGGGAGCTGTTTTTT.

The chain has TRBV5-1 and TRBJ2-1; D might be TRBD1 (6 bases). Germline CDR1 SGHRS, CDR2 YFSETQ. CDR3 length: 15 amino acids. V was pared by 6 bases and J by 8 bases, with 21 bases between. This chain's CDR3 is CASNPGDVGRDEQFF. The CDR3 coding sequence is TGCGCCAGCAATCCAGGGGACGTGGGTAGGGATGAGCAGTTCTTC.

This chain uses TRBV19 with TRBJ1-3; tentative D call: TRBD1 (5 bases). Germline V gene data show CDR1 as LNHDA and CDR2 as SQIVND (reference sequence). CDR3 length: 15 amino acids. The V end was cut by 4 bases, the J end by 5 bases, with 15 bases between. The CDR3 DNA is TGTGCCAGTAGTAATGACAGAACTCCGAGAAACACCATATATTTT. It translates to CASSNDRTPRNTIYF.

The genes are TRBV19 and TRBJ2-5; a weak D match, TRBD1 (5 bases). The CDR3 is made up of 14 amino acids. CDR1 and CDR2 from the germline V gene are LNHDA and SQIVND (reference sequence). Trimming took 1 base from V and 7 from J, leaving 13 bases between them. CDR3 in amino acids: CASSIGQGGGTQYF. As DNA, the CDR3 is TGTGCCAGTAGTATAGGGCAGGGTGGCGGGACCCAGTACTTC.

J is TRBJ2-2 and V is TRBV21-1; TRBD2, the table's D call, was not compared with the DNA. TRBV21-1 is a listed pseudogene. The CDR3 has 16 residues. The chain's CDR3 is CASSKPPRPHTGELFF. CDR3 DNA sequence: TGTGCCAGCAGCAAACCCCCTAGGCCGCACACCGGGGAGCTGTTTTTT.

This chain links TRBV4-1 with TRBJ2-3; a weak D match, TRBD2 (7 bases). Germline CDR1 MGHRA, CDR2 YSYEKL. The CDR3 has 16 residues. V was cut by 1 base and J by 6 bases, with 17 bases left in between. CDR3 coding DNA: TGCGCCAGCAGCCAAGTATCCACAGGGAGGGCCGATACGCAGTATTTT. This codes for CASSQVSTGRADTQYF.

The sample holds one count of this clone. V is TRBV19 and J is TRBJ2-3; 10 nucleotides match TRBD2. V shed 5 bases, J shed 7 bases, and the junction held 6 bases outside the gene matches. The CDR3 is made up of 14 amino acids. CDR1 LNHDA and CDR2 SQIVND come from the germline V gene (reference sequence). CDR3 residues: CASSGLAGVNTQYF. In DNA form, the CDR3 reads TGTGCCAGTAGTGGCCTAGCGGGAGTAAATACGCAGTATTTT.

This clone has just one count. The chain uses TRBV6-5 and TRBJ2-7, with a possible D match to TRBD2 (5 bases). Germline V CDR1 and CDR2: MNHEY, SVGAGI. The CDR3 sequence is 13 residues long. Trimming stripped 7 bases from V and 4 bases from J, with 14 bases between. CDR3 loop: CASNVGSDYEQYF. The CDR3, as DNA: TGTGCCAGCAACGTAGGTAGCGATTACGAGCAGTACTTC.

The rearrangement links TRBV11-2 to TRBJ1-1; D not certain. V lost 2 bases and J 0 bases, leaving 7 bases between the germline ends. Germline-derived CDR1 and CDR2 are SGHAT and FQNNGV. This CDR3 is 14 amino acids long. CDR3 loop: CASSLQVMNTEAFF. DNA of the CDR3: TGTGCCAGCAGCTTACAGGTTATGAACACTGAAGCTTTCTTT.

The rearrangement joins TRBV10-3 to TRBJ1-1; tentative D call: TRBD1 (5 bases). The CDR3 is 15 amino acids. Germline V gene lookup returns CDR1 ENHRY and CDR2 SYGVKD. With 1 base removed from V and 4 bases from J, the gap between germline ends came to 13 bases. CDR3 DNA sequence: TGTGCCATCAGTGAGTGGAGCTCAGGGCGCACTGAAGCTTTCTTT. Translation gives CAISEWSSGRTEAFF.

This clone was detected a few times. Sequence at one end of the junction differs from germline and may be a read error. The chain links TRBV19 to TRBJ1-3; D remains ambiguous. The CDR3 consists of 16 residues. Germline CDR1 is LNHDA and CDR2 is SQIVND (reference sequence). As DNA, the CDR3 is TGTGCCAGTAGTATACCAGGCAGGAACTCTGGGAACACCATATATTTT. Translated: CASSIPGRNSGNTIYF.

The rearrangement links TRBV2 to TRBJ1-5, with D possibly matching TRBD1 (5 bases). V was pared by 5 bases and J by 4 bases, with 15 bases between. This CDR3 is 15 amino acids long. Germline V gene sequence: CDR1 SNHLY, CDR2 FYNNEI. The DNA of the CDR3 is TGTGCCAGCAGTAGGGAGGGGATCCCTAATCAGCCCCAGCATTTT. Protein sequence: CASSREGIPNQPQHF.

With respect to this clone: The junction and the germline gene differ at one end; a read error may be behind it. The chain employs TRBV5-1 and TRBJ1-6; no definite D call. Per germline, CDR1 SGHRS and CDR2 YFSETQ. This CDR3 contains 11 residues. CDR3 protein: CASSQPSLGLF. The CDR3 DNA sequence: TGCGCCAGCAGCCAACCATCGTTGGGCCTTTTT.

The chain carries TRBV18 and TRBJ2-3; 8 bases map to TRBD2. The CDR3 extends over 16 amino acids. Germline-derived CDR1 and CDR2 are KGHSH and LQKENI. Unmatched junction bases numbered 5, after V lost 3 bases and J lost 0 bases. CDR3 coding DNA: TGTGCCAGCTCACCCGACACTAGCGGCAGCACAGATACGCAGTATTTT. Translated, it gives CASSPDTSGSTDTQYF. The variable domain in full, with the rest retrieved from reference TRBV18 and TRBJ2-3, is NAGVMQNPRHLVRRRGQEARLRCSPMKGHSHVYWYRQLPEEGLKFMVYLQKENIIDESGMPKERFSAEFPKEGPSILRIQQVVRGDSAAYFCASSPDTSGSTDTQYFGPGTRLTVL.

V is TRBV1 and J is TRBJ1-2; the table calls TRBD1, which could not be checked here. TRBV1 is a pseudogene. This CDR3 is built from 14 residues. This CDR3 is CTSSQDRRGYGYTF. The CDR3, as DNA: TGCACCAGCAGCCAAGATCGCAGGGGCTATGGCTACACCTTC.

CDR3 coding DNA: TGTGCCAGCGATAACGGGGGGAGGTTAGCGGATACGCAGTATTTT. Its protein product is CASDNGGRLADTQYF. V usage is TRBV5-6 and J usage is TRBJ2-3; 7 bases are a match to TRBD2. V was clipped by 7 bases and J by 6 bases; unmatched bases: 14. Germline-derived CDR1 and CDR2 are SGHDT and YYEEEE. The CDR3 covers 15 residues. Complete variable domain (other parts from reference TRBV5-6 and TRBJ2-3): DAGVTQSPTHLIKTRGQQVTLRCSPKSGHDTVSWYQQALGQGPQFIFQYYEEEERQRGNFPDRFSGHQFPNYSSELNVNALLLGDSALYLCASDNGGRLADTQYFGPGTRLTVL.

The chain links TRBV18 to TRBJ1-1, with unresolved D. In germline, CDR1 is KGHSH, CDR2 LQKENI. Trimming pared 4 bases from V and 7 bases from J, leaving 13 bases between. CDR3 size: 13 residues. The CDR3 DNA sequence: TGTGCCAGCTCACTAACGGAGTCCATTGAAGCTTTCTTT. As protein: CASSLTESIEAFF.

The table lists this clone with many counts. This chain links TRBV27 with TRBJ2-1; possibly TRBD2 for D (6 bases). Germline V gene lookup returns CDR1 MNHEY and CDR2 SMNVEV (reference sequence). Trimming cost V 2 bases and J 4 bases, with 12 bases left between them. The CDR3 is 15 residues long. The CDR3 region is CASSLGGRPYNEQFF. For the CDR3, the DNA is TGTGCCAGCAGTTTAGGTGGGAGGCCTTACAATGAGCAGTTCTTC.

The chain has TRBV10-3 and TRBJ2-3; TRBD1 agrees at 7 bases. With V trimmed by 2 bases and J by 0 bases, 8 bases remained unmatched. The V gene's germline CDR1 is ENHRY and CDR2 SYGVKD. The CDR3 sequence is 17 residues long. The CDR3 coding sequence is TGTGCCATCAGTGAGATGGCAGGGGGTTTTAGCACAGATACGCAGTATTTT. It translates to CAISEMAGGFSTDTQYF.